This T cell receptor (beta chain) was sequenced for a study of blood T cell repertoires in COVID-19. Study information: Donors of Cohort 3 who recovered were those that had two negative PCRs, clearance, or symptom resolution. T cells, B-cell-depleted T cells, or PBMCs supplied cDNA or gDNA.

The repertoire was sequenced with immunoSEQ multiplex PCR; TCRdb's copy has only in-frame clones and lacks some. The repertoire holds under 300,000 clones, around nine tenths seen once, with around 2% in the top ten. This CDR3 region has 16 residues. CDR1 is GTSNPN, CDR2 SVGIG, per germline (reference sequence). The J segment lost 3 bases and the V segment lost 0 bases, leaving 7 bases of the junction unmatched. The sample taken for sequencing was PBMCs or T cells enriched from blood (not recorded which). The sequence derives from a woman aged 55-69 years in a cohort exposed to, infected with or recovered from COVID-19 (not recorded which). The chain has TRBV30 and TRBJ2-2; 7 positions agree with TRBD2. In nucleotides, the CDR3 is TGTGCCTGGAGTGTAGGACTAGGGTTTTACACCGGGGAGCTGTTTTTT. Its translation: CAWSVGLGFYTGELFF. The variable domain in full, completed from reference TRBV30 and TRBJ2-2, reads SQTIHQWPATLVQPVGSPLSLECTVEGTSNPNLYWYRQAAGRGLQLLFYSVGIGQISSEVPQNLSASRPQDRQFILSSKKLLLSDSGFYLCAWSVGLGFYTGELFFGEGSRLTVL.